These 27 T cell receptor beta chains came from one sample sequenced in a study of CD8 T cells in Susac syndrome. Random hexamers were used to reverse transcribe roughly 0.45 to 1 ug of RNA. TCRdb fed the immunoSEQ multiplex PCR reads into MiXCR, producing one record per CDR3 protein. The sample shows 170,000 or so distinct CDR3 sequences, over 90% of them seen only once. The sample taken for sequencing was CD4+ T cells from PBMCs. The origin of the receptors is a human donor with Susac syndrome.

This chain uses TRBV6-1 with TRBJ1-5; TRBD1 might be the D (5 bases). Trimming cost V 8 bases and J 5 bases, with 28 bases left between them. Germline V gene lookup returns CDR1 MNHNS and CDR2 SASEGT. The CDR3 length is 18 residues. The DNA for the CDR3 is TGTGCCAGCCGGGCTTTAAGACAGTACAGGCTCGGGGATCAGCCCCAGCATTTT. It is translated as CASRALRQYRLGDQPQHF.

The chain carries TRBV19 and TRBJ2-5, with TRBD2 matching over 8 bases. Germline V gene sequence: CDR1 LNHDA, CDR2 SQIVND (reference sequence). This CDR3 spans 14 amino acids. Unmatched junction bases numbered 5, after V lost 3 bases and J lost 5 bases. The CDR3 spells CASSIQAGEETQYF. CDR3 sequence (DNA): TGTGCCAGTAGTATCCAAGCGGGAGAGGAGACCCAGTACTTC.

V is TRBV20-1 and J is TRBJ1-5, with 8 positions matching TRBD1. CDR1 and CDR2 from the germline V gene are DFQATT and SNEGSKA (reference sequence). The CDR3 sequence is 14 residues long. The DNA for the CDR3 is TGCAGGACTCCGGACAGGGATAGCAATCAGCCCCAGCATTTT. Protein sequence: CRTPDRDSNQPQHF.

In nucleotides, the CDR3 is TGTGCCACCAGTGATTCGAGGGCCGGGGAGCTGTTTTTT. It specifies CATSDSRAGELFF. The genes are TRBV24-1 and TRBJ2-2; D perhaps matches TRBD2 (5 bases). The V gene lost 2 bases and the J gene lost 6 bases, with 6 bases spanning the gap. This CDR3 region has 13 residues. Germline loops: CDR1 KGHDR, CDR2 SFDVKD.

This rearrangement joins TRBV5-1 to TRBJ1-1, with a tentative D call TRBD1 (5 bases). Looked up from germline, CDR1 is SGHRS and CDR2 is YFSETQ. The CDR3 contains 15 residues. Trimming removed 1 base from V and 7 bases from J, with 17 bases in between. The CDR3 loop reads CASSLLGAAAREAFF. CDR3 nucleotides: TGCGCCAGCAGCTTGCTTGGGGCGGCAGCTCGTGAAGCTTTCTTT. Full variable domain (missing parts from reference TRBV5-1 and TRBJ1-1): KAGVTQTPRYLIKTRGQQVTLSCSPISGHRSVSWYQQTPGQGLQFLFEYFSETQRNKGNFPGRFSGRQFSNSRSEMNVSTLELGDSALYLCASSLLGAAAREAFFGQGTRLTVV.

The V and J genes are TRBV2 and TRBJ2-3, with unresolved D. CDR3 length equals 16 residues. V lost 4 bases and J 2 bases, leaving 16 bases between the germline ends. Germline V gives CDR1 SNHLY, CDR2 FYNNEI. CDR3 protein: CASSARSISLTDTQYF. The CDR3 DNA follows: TGTGCCAGCAGTGCCCGATCAATTTCCCTCACAGATACGCAGTATTTT.

The rearrangement joins TRBV20-1 to TRBJ2-7, with TRBD1 matching 7 bases. Germline V CDR1 and CDR2: DFQATT, SNEGSKA (reference sequence). J gave up 3 bases and V 6 bases, and 5 bases lay outside the gene matches. This CDR3 has 12 residues. The CDR3 region is CSAQGRGYEQYF. In DNA form, the CDR3 reads TGCAGTGCACAGGGGAGAGGCTACGAGCAGTACTTC.

This clonotype has just a few counts. J is TRBJ1-1 and V is TRBV12-3 or TRBV12-4; 7 bases line up with TRBD1. The CDR3 covers 14 residues. J lost 0 bases, V lost 5 bases, and 3 bases had no gene match. CDR3 protein: CASSEGAMNTEAFF. The DNA for the CDR3 is TGTGCCAGCAGTGAGGGGGCCATGAACACTGAAGCTTTCTTT.

The chain is built from TRBV5-8 and TRBJ2-6, with D tentatively TRBD2 (6 bases). The length of the CDR3 is 17 residues. With 2 bases removed from V and 1 base from J, the gap between germline ends came to 13 bases. Germline V gene data show CDR1 as SGHTS and CDR2 as YDEGEE. CDR3 residues: CASSLRDLGSGANVLTF. In DNA form, the CDR3 reads TGTGCCAGCAGCTTAAGGGACTTAGGATCTGGGGCCAACGTCCTGACTTTC.

This chain connects TRBV3-1 to TRBJ2-7, with unresolved D. Germline V gene data show CDR1 as LGHDT and CDR2 as YNNKEL (reference sequence). The V gene lost 4 bases and the J gene lost 4 bases, with 14 bases spanning the gap. The CDR3 runs to 14 residues. CDR3 coding DNA: TGTGCCAGCAGCCCCCGGACCGGCCTGTACGAGCAGTACTTC. Protein product: CASSPRTGLYEQYF.

The gene calls are TRBV20-1 and TRBJ2-1, with 11 positions matching TRBD2. CDR3 length equals 16 residues. V lost 7 bases and J lost 4; bases outside the gene matches: 12. Germline CDR1 reads DFQATT; CDR2 reads SNEGSKA (reference sequence). CDR3 sequence reads: CSVHSALAGGYNEQFF. CDR3 nucleotide sequence: TGCAGTGTCCACTCCGCCCTAGCGGGAGGATACAATGAGCAGTTCTTC.

The chain carries TRBV27 and TRBJ2-7; the match to TRBD2 covers 8 bases. This CDR3 region has 15 residues. The V and J ends lost 2 bases and 2 bases, in that order; junction bases with no gene match: 5. CDR1 MNHEY and CDR2 SMNVEV come from the germline V gene (reference sequence). The CDR3 protein is CASSLPGGGPYEQYF. The CDR3 DNA follows: TGTGCCAGCAGTTTACCGGGAGGGGGACCCTACGAGCAGTACTTC.

This clonotype was seen once. CDR3 protein: CSAMGGINSYEQYF. The CDR3 DNA follows: TGCAGTGCTATGGGCGGAATAAATTCCTACGAGCAGTACTTC. J is TRBJ2-7 and V is TRBV20-1; unclear D gene. The V gene lost 4 bases and the J gene lost 1 base, with 14 bases spanning the gap. The CDR3 is 14 amino acids. CDR1 and CDR2 from the germline V gene are DFQATT and SNEGSKA (reference sequence).

V and J are TRBV6-2 or TRBV6-3 and TRBJ2-2, with 9 bases lining up with TRBD2. This CDR3 region has 15 residues. Germline assignment: CDR1 MNHEY and CDR2 SVGEGT. The trim removed 6 bases at V and 7 bases at J, leaving 9 bases unmatched. CDR3 amino acids: CASRASGVRGGELFF. The CDR3 bases are TGTGCCAGCAGGGCTAGCGGGGTTCGTGGCGGGGAGCTGTTTTTT.

This clonotype was found once. The V call is TRBV20-1, the J call TRBJ1-1, with D tentatively TRBD1 (5 bases). The germline gives CDR1 DFQATT, CDR2 SNEGSKA (reference sequence). Trimming removed 5 bases at V and 1 base at J, with 14 bases between. The CDR3 consists of 14 residues. CDR3 coding DNA: TGCAGTGCTGCGAGGGACGGGCAGAACACTGAAGCTTTCTTT. Translating it yields CSAARDGQNTEAFF.

The V gene is TRBV19, the J gene TRBJ2-7, with D possibly TRBD2 on 6 matching bases. The germline CDR1 and CDR2 sequences are LNHDA and SQIVND (reference sequence). The V and J ends lost 3 bases and 0 bases respectively, with 12 bases between them. The CDR3 loop spans 15 amino acids. The chain's CDR3 is CASSMSGLNSYEQYF. CDR3 bases: TGTGCCAGTAGTATGAGCGGGTTGAACTCCTACGAGCAGTACTTC.

V and J are TRBV20-1 and TRBJ2-5, with 10 bases fitting TRBD2. The CDR3 is made up of 14 amino acids. The V gene end was trimmed by 5 bases and the J gene end by 5 bases; junction bases not matched to a gene: 8. Germline CDR1 and CDR2: DFQATT and SNEGSKA (reference sequence). In DNA, the CDR3 is TGCAGTGCTTCCAATTGGGGACTAGCGGAGACCCAGTACTTC. This sequence encodes CSASNWGLAETQYF.

The chain joins TRBV9 to TRBJ1-5; TRBD1 aligns across 8 bases. Unmatched junction bases numbered 8, after V lost 2 bases and J lost 7 bases. The V gene's germline CDR1 is SGDLS and CDR2 YYNGEE. CDR3 size: 15 residues. The CDR3 DNA sequence: TGTGCCAGCAGCGTTGGGACAGGCGACGGACAGCCCCAGCATTTT. Amino acids: CASSVGTGDGQPQHF.

The genes are TRBV7-6 and TRBJ1-1, with TRBD1 as a possible D gene (5 bases). The V end lost 2 bases, the J end lost 7 bases, and 8 bases lay between the germline ends. Germline V CDR1 and CDR2: SGHVS, FNYEAQ. This CDR3 spans 12 amino acids. CDR3 region: CASSLPQGEAFF. CDR3 DNA: TGTGCCAGCAGCTTACCGCAGGGTGAAGCTTTCTTT. The full variable domain, its missing parts supplied by reference TRBV7-6 and TRBJ1-1, is GAGVSQSPRYKVTKRGQDVALRCDPISGHVSLYWYRQALGQGPEFLTYFNYEAQQDKSGLPNDRFSAERPEGSISTLTIQRTEQRDSAMYRCASSLPQGEAFFGQGTRLTVV.

In DNA, the CDR3 is TGCAGTGCTAGAAATCTCGACAGGGCCTTCGAGCAGTACTTC. This codes for CSARNLDRAFEQYF. This chain connects TRBV20-1 to TRBJ2-7; 7 nucleotides agree with TRBD1. Germline loops: CDR1 DFQATT, CDR2 SNEGSKA (reference sequence). CDR3 length: 14 residues. V was pared by 2 bases and J by 6 bases, with 10 bases of the junction left unmatched.

The gene calls are TRBV20-1 and TRBJ1-1; 8 nucleotides align to TRBD1. The CDR3 covers 15 residues. Germline V gives CDR1 DFQATT, CDR2 SNEGSKA (reference sequence). V was clipped by 5 bases and J by 4 bases; unmatched bases: 12. The CDR3 DNA sequence: TGCAGTGCTCTCGACAGGGGAATTGGAGTCACTGAAGCTTTCTTT. Encoded protein: CSALDRGIGVTEAFF.

This chain links TRBV11-2 with TRBJ2-1; D gene ambiguous. This CDR3 is 12 amino acids long. Germline CDR1 is SGHAT and CDR2 is FQNNGV. V lost 3 bases, J lost 8 bases, and 8 bases lay in between. The CDR3: CASSLLMDEQFF. The CDR3 nucleotides read TGTGCCAGCAGCTTGCTAATGGATGAGCAGTTCTTC.

CDR3 nucleotides: TGTGCCACCAGCAGAGCAGCTGAGGAGACCCAGTACTTC. It specifies CATSRAAEETQYF. The J gene is TRBJ2-5, the V gene TRBV15; D uncertain. This CDR3 is 13 amino acids long. Germline V lookup: CDR1 LNHNV, CDR2 YYDKDF (reference sequence). V was cut by 1 base and J by 5 bases, with 8 bases left in between.

This chain links TRBV5-4 with TRBJ2-1; a possible D gene is TRBD1 (5 bases). V was pared by 4 bases and J by 8 bases, with 19 bases between. From germline, CDR1 is SGHNT and CDR2 YYREEE (reference sequence). The CDR3 extends over 15 amino acids. Here the CDR3 reads CASSAPKLRVDEQFF. CDR3 in DNA: TGTGCCAGCAGCGCACCTAAACTCAGGGTCGATGAGCAGTTCTTC.

The gene calls are TRBV28 and TRBJ2-1, with D possibly TRBD2 on 7 matching bases. This CDR3 comprises 14 residues. Germline CDR1 MDHEN, CDR2 SYDVKM. V dropped 9 bases and J dropped 2 bases, with 14 bases sitting between them. CDR3 amino acids: CASRGGGTYNEQFF. Written as DNA, the CDR3 is TGTGCCAGTAGAGGGGGGGGCACCTACAATGAGCAGTTCTTC.

This chain links TRBV5-1 with TRBJ2-2, with D perhaps matching TRBD2 (6 bases). V was pared by 5 bases and J by 0 bases, with 11 bases between. Germline CDR1 reads SGHRS; CDR2 reads YFSETQ. The CDR3 consists of 15 residues. This CDR3 reads CASSRDLSNTGELFF. The CDR3 nucleotides are TGCGCCAGCAGTAGGGACTTATCGAACACCGGGGAGCTGTTTTTT.

The chain recombines TRBV12-3 or TRBV12-4 with TRBJ2-2; tentatively, D is TRBD1 (6 bases). This CDR3 is 14 amino acids long. V lost 5 bases and J 5 bases, leaving 12 bases between the germline ends. In DNA, the CDR3 is TGTGCCAGCAGTGGGACAAGGAGTACCGGGGAGCTGTTTTTT. It codes for CASSGTRSTGELFF.